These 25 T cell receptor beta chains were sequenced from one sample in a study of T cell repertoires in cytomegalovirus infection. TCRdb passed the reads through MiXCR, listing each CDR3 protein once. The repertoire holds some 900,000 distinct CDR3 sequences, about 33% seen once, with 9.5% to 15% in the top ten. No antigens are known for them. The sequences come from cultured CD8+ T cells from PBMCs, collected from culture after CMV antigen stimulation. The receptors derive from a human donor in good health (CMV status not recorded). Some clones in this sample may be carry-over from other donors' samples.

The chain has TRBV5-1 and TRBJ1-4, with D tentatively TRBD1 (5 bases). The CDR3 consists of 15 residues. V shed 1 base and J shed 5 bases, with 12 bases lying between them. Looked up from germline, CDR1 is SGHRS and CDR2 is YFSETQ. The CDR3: CASSLYGTENEKLFF. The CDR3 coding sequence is TGCGCCAGCAGCTTGTACGGGACCGAGAATGAAAAACTGTTTTTT.

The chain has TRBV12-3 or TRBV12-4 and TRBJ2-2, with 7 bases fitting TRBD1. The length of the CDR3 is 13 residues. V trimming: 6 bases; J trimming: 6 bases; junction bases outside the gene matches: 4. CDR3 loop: CASRLQGPGELFF. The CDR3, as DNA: TGTGCCAGCAGATTACAGGGGCCCGGGGAGCTGTTTTTT.

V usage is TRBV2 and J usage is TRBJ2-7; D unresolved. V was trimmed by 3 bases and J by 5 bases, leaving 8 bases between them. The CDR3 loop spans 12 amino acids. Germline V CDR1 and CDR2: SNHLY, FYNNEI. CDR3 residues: CASSERQDEQYV. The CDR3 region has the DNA TGTGCCAGCAGTGAGCGTCAGGACGAGCAGTACGTC.

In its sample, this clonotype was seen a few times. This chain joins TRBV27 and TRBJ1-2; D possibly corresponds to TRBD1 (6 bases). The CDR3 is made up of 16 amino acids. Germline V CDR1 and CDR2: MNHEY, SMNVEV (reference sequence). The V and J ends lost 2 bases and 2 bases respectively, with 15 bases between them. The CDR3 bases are TGTGCCAGCAGTTTAAGCCCAGGGGAGATGAACTATGGCTACACCTTC. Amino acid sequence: CASSLSPGEMNYGYTF.

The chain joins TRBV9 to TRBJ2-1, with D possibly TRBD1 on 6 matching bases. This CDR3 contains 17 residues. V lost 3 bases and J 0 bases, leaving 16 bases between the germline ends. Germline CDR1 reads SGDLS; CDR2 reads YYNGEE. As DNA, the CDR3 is TGTGCCAGCAGCGACCCTCCGACAGGCAGCTCCTACAATGAGCAGTTCTTC. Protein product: CASSDPPTGSSYNEQFF. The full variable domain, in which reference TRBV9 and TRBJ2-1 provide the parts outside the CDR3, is DSGVTQTPKHLITATGQRVTLRCSPRSGDLSVYWYQQSLDQGLQFLIQYYNGEERAKGNILERFSAQQFPDLHSELNLSSLELGDSALYFCASSDPPTGSSYNEQFFGPGTRLTVL.

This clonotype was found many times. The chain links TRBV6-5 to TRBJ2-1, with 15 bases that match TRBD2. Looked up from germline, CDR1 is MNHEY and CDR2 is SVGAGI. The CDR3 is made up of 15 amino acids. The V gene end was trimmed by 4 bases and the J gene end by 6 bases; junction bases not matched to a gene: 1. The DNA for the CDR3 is TGTGCCAGCAGTTGGGGACTAGCGGGGGGCAATGAGCAGTTCTTC. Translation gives CASSWGLAGGNEQFF.

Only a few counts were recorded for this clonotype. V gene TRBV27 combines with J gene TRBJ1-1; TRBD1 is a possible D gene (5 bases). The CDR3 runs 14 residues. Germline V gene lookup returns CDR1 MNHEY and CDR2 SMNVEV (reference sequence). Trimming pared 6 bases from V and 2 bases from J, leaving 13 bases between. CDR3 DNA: TGTGCCAGCAGCCCCCCCGGGACCAACACTGAAGCTTTCTTT. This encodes CASSPPGTNTEAFF.

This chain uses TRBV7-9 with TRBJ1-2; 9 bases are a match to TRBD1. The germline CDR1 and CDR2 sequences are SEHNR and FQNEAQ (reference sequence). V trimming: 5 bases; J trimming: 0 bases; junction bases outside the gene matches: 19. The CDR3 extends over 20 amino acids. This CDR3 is CASSLGTGFNLLLPNYGYTF. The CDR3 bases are TGTGCCAGCAGCCTGGGGACAGGGTTCAATCTACTCCTACCTAACTATGGCTACACCTTC.

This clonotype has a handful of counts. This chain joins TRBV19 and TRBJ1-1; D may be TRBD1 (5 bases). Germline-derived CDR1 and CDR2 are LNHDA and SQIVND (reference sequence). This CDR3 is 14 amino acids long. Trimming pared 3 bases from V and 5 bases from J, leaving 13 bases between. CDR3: CASSMGEMRTEAFF. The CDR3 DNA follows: TGTGCCAGTAGTATGGGGGAAATGAGAACTGAAGCTTTCTTT.

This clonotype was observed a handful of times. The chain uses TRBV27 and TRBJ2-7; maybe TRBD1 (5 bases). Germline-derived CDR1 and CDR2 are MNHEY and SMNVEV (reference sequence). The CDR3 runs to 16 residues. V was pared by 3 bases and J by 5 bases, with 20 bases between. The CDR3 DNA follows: TGTGCCAGCAGTTTTCGTCTAGGGGTTAGGTTTGACGAGCAGTACGTC. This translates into CASSFRLGVRFDEQYV.

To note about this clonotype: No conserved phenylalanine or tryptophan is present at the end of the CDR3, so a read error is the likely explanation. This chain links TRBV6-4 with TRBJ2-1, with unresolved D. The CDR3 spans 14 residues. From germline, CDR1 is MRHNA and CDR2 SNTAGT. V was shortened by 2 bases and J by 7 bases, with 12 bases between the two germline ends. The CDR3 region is CASSDTPGLNEQFL. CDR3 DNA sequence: TGTGCCAGCAGTGACACCCCGGGCCTTAATGAGCAGTTCTTA.

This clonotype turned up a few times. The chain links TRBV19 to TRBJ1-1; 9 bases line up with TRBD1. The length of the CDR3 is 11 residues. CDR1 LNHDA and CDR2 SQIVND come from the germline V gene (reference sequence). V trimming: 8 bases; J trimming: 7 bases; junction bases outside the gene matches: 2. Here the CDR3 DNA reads TGTGCCAGTTACAGGGGGCTTGAAGCTTTCTTT. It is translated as CASYRGLEAFF.

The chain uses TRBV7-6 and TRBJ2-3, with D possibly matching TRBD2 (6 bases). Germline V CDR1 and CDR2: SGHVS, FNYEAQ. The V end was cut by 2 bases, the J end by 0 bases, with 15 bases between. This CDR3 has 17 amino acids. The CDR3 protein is CASSLSQQAGSTDTQYF. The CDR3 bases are TGTGCCAGCAGCTTATCCCAGCAGGCGGGGAGCACAGATACGCAGTATTTT.

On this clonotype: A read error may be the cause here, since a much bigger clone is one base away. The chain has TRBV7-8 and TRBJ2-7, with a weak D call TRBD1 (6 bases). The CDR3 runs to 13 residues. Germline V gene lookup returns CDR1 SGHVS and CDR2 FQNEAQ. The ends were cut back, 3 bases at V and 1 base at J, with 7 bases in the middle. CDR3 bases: TGTGCCAGCAGCTTTACAGGGTCCTACGAGCAGTACTTC. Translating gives CASSFTGSYEQYF.

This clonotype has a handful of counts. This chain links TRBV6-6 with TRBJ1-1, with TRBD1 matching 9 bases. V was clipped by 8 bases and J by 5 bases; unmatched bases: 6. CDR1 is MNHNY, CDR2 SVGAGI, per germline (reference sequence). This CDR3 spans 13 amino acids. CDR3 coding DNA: TGTGCCAGCGGAAAAGACAGGGGGACTGAAGCTTTCTTT. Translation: CASGKDRGTEAFF.

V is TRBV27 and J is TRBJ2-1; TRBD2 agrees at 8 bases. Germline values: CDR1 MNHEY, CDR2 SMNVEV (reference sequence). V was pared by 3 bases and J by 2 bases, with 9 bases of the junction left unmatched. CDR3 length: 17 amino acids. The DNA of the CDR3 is TGTGCCAGCAGTTTGGTATCTGCGGGGGGCCCCTACAATGAGCAGTTCTTC. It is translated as CASSLVSAGGPYNEQFF.

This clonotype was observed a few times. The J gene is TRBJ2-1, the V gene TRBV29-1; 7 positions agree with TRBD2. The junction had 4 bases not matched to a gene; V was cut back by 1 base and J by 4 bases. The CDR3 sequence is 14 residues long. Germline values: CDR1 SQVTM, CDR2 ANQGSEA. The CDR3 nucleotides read TGCAGCGTTGAAGGGCGGGGGAGTTACAATGAGCAGTTCTTC. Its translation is CSVEGRGSYNEQFF.

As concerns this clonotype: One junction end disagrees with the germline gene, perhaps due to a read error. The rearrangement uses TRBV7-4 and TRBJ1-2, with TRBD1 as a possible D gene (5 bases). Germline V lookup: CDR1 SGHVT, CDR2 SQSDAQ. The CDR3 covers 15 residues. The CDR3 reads CVSSLAYRKNYGYTF. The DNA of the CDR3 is TGTGTCAGCAGCTTAGCCTACAGGAAAAACTATGGCTACACCTTC.

The CDR3 protein is CASSLTGLGTEAFF. The CDR3 DNA reads TGTGCCAGCAGTTTAACAGGTTTAGGGACTGAAGCTTTCTTT. The genes are TRBV12-3 or TRBV12-4 and TRBJ1-1, with D tentatively TRBD1 (5 bases). V shed 2 bases and J shed 5 bases, with 12 bases lying between them. The CDR3 runs to 14 residues.

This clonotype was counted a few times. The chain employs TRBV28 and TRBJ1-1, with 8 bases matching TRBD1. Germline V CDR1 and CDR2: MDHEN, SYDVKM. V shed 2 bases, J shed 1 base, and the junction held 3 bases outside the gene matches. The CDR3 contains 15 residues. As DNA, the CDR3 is TGTGCCAGCAGTTTAGCAGGGGGCTGGAACACTGAAGCTTTCTTT. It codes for CASSLAGGWNTEAFF.

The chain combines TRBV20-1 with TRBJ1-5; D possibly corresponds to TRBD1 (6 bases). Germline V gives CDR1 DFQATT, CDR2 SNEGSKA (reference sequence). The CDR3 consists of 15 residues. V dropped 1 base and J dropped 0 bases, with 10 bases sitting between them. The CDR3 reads CSARGLGGSNQPQHF. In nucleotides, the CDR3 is TGCAGTGCTAGAGGTTTAGGGGGTAGCAATCAGCCCCAGCATTTT.

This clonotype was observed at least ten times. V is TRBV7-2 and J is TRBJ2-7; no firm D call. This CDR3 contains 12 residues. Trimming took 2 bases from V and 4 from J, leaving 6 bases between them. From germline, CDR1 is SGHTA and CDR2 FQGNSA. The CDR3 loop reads CASSLTEYEQYV. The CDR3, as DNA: TGTGCCAGCAGCTTAACAGAGTACGAGCAGTACGTC.

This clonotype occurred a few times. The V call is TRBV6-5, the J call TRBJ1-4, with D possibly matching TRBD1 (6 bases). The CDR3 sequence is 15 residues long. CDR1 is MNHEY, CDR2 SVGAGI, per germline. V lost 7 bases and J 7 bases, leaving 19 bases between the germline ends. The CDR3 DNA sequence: TGTGCCAGCACCCCCGGGACACCGGGGGGTGAAAAACTGTTTTTT. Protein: CASTPGTPGGEKLFF.

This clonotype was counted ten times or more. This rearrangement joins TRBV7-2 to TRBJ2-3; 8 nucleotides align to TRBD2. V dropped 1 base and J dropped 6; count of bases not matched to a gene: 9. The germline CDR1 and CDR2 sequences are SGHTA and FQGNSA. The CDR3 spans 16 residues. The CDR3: CASSLVGGANKDTQYF. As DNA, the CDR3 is TGTGCCAGCAGCTTAGTCGGGGGGGCAAATAAGGATACGCAGTATTTT.

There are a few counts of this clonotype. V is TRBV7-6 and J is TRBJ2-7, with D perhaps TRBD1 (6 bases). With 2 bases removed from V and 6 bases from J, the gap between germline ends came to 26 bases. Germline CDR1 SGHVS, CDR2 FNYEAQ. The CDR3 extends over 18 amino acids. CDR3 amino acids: CASSLSRTRTAESIEQYF. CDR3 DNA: TGTGCCAGCAGCTTAAGCCGCACCAGGACAGCAGAATCCATCGAGCAGTACTTC.